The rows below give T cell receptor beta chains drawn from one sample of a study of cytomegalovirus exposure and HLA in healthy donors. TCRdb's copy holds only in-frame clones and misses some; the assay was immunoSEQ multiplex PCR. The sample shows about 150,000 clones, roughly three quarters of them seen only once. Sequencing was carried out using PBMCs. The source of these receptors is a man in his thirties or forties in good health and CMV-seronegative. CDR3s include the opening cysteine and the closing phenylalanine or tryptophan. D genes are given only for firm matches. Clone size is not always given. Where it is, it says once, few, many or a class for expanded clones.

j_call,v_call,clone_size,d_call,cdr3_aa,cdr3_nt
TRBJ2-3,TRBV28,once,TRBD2,CASSSSGTLEDTQYF,TGTGCCAGCAGCTCTAGCGGGACTCTCGAAGATACGCAGTATTTT
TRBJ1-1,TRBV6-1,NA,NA,CANTRRENTEAFF,TGTGCCAACACAAGGAGGGAGAACACTGAAGCTTTCTTT
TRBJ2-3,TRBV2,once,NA,CASSTPKGGRGTDTQYF,TGTGCCAGCAGCACCCCGAAAGGAGGTCGGGGCACAGATACGCAGTATTTT
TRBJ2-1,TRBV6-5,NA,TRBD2,CASRLLAGRDNEQFF,TGTGCCAGCAGACTACTAGCGGGACGGGACAATGAGCAGTTCTTC
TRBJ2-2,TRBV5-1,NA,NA,CASSFQSNTGELFF,TGCGCCAGCAGCTTCCAGTCGAACACCGGGGAGCTGTTTTTT
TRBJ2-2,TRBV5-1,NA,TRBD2,CASSAGLAGNTGELFF,TGCGCCAGCAGCGCGGGACTAGCGGGGAACACCGGGGAGCTGTTTTTT
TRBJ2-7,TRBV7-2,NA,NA,CASSLGAGAEYEQYF,TGTGCCAGCAGCTTAGGGGCAGGAGCGGAGTACGAGCAGTACTTC
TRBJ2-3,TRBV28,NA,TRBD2,CASSSLAGGGDTQYF,TGTGCCAGCAGTTCACTAGCGGGAGGAGGAGATACGCAGTATTTT
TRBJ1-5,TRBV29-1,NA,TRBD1,CSVGTGAGQPQHF,TGCAGCGTGGGGACAGGGGCCGGTCAGCCCCAGCATTTT
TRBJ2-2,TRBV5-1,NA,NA,CASSYGSGELFF,TGCGCCAGCAGCTACGGGTCCGGGGAGCTGTTTTTT
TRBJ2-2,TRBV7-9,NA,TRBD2,CASSLSGRVSGELFF,TGTGCCAGCAGCTTAAGCGGGAGGGTATCCGGGGAGCTGTTTTTT
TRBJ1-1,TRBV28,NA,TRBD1,CASSLRGQGKTEAFF,TGTGCCAGCAGTTTAAGGGGACAGGGTAAAACTGAAGCTTTCTTT
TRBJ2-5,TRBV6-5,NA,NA,CASSPGQGGETQYF,TGTGCCAGCAGCCCGGGGCAGGGAGGTGAGACCCAGTACTTC
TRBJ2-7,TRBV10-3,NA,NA,CAIRGGAGYEQYF,TGTGCCATCCGAGGTGGGGCAGGCTACGAGCAGTACTTC
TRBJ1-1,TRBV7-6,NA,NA,CASSLAVGQGHTEAFF,TGTGCCAGCAGCTTAGCAGTTGGGCAGGGCCACACTGAAGCTTTCTTT
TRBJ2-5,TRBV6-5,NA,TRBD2,CASSYPTSGRGETQYF,TGTGCCAGCAGTTACCCGACTAGCGGGAGGGGGGAGACCCAGTACTTC
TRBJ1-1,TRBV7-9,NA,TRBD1,CASSQGQGLETEAFF,TGTGCCAGCAGCCAGGGACAGGGGCTTGAAACTGAAGCTTTCTTT
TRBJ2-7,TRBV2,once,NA,CASGTNTYEQYF,TGTGCCAGCGGTACTAATACCTACGAGCAGTACTTC
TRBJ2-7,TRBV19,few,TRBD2,CASSLSSGIEGYEQYF,TGTGCCAGTAGCTTATCTAGCGGGATAGAGGGCTACGAGCAGTACTTC
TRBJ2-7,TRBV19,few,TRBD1,CASSIGPGQGAHEQYF,TGTGCCAGTAGTATAGGGCCGGGACAGGGGGCCCACGAGCAGTACTTC
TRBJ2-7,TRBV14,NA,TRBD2,CASSQDGGNSYEQYF,TGTGCCAGCAGCCAAGACGGGGGGAACTCCTACGAGCAGTACTTC
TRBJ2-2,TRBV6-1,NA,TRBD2,CASSRTSDGGELFF,TGTGCCAGCAGCCGGACTAGCGACGGCGGGGAGCTGTTTTTT
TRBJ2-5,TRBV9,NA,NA,CASSVTGAGETQYF,TGTGCCAGCAGCGTTACAGGGGCGGGGGAGACCCAGTACTTC
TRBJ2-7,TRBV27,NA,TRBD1,CASSPTGGRYEQYF,TGTGCCAGCAGCCCGACAGGGGGCAGATACGAGCAGTACTTC
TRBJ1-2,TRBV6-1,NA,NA,CASSEADRHSYGYTF,TGTGCCAGCAGTGAAGCAGACAGGCACAGCTATGGCTACACCTTC
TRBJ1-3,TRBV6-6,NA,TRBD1,CASSRTGVGNTIYF,TGTGCCAGCAGCCGGACAGGGGTTGGAAACACCATATATTTT
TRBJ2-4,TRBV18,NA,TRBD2,CASSPKGLAGPLAKNIQYF,TGTGCCAGCTCACCGAAGGGACTAGCGGGACCGCTTGCCAAAAACATTCAGTACTTC
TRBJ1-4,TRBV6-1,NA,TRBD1,CASTPGQGNEKLFF,TGTGCCAGCACTCCGGGACAGGGTAATGAAAAACTGTTTTTT
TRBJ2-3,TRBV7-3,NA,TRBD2,CASSDTGTSGGANTQYF,TGTGCCAGCAGTGACACCGGGACTAGCGGGGGGGCGAATACGCAGTATTTT
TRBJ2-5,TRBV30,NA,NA,CAWSDSLPIETQYF,TGTGCCTGGAGTGATTCTCTACCAATCGAGACCCAGTACTTC
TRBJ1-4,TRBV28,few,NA,CASSQPPAGFNEKLFF,TGTGCCAGCAGCCAACCCCCGGCAGGGTTTAATGAAAAACTGTTTTTT
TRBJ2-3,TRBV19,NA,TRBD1,CASSPLRQGGLTDTQYF,TGTGCCAGTAGTCCCCTCCGACAGGGTGGTTTGACAGATACGCAGTATTTT
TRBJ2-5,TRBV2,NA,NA,CASSRDLEETQYF,TGTGCCAGCAGTCGGGACTTGGAAGAGACCCAGTACTTC
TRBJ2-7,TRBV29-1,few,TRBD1,CSALGPETGLYEQYF,TGCAGCGCCCTAGGTCCCGAGACAGGGCTCTACGAGCAGTACTTC
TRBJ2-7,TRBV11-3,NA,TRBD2,CASSLGRDYNSYEQYF,TGTGCCAGCAGCTTAGGCCGGGACTACAACTCCTACGAGCAGTACTTC
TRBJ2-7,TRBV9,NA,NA,CASSVGRGNEQYF,TGTGCCAGCAGCGTAGGCAGGGGTAACGAGCAGTACTTC
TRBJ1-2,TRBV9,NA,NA,CASSASGGRGYTF,TGTGCCAGCAGCGCGAGCGGGGGCAGGGGCTACACCTTC
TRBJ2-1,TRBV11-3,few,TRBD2,CASSLGTSGWGDEQFF,TGTGCCAGCAGCCTCGGGACTAGCGGTTGGGGGGATGAGCAGTTCTTC
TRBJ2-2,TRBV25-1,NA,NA,CASSPRTGELFF,TGTGCCAGCAGTCCCCGGACAGGGGAGCTGTTTTTT
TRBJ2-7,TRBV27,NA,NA,CASSLSLGGEQYF,TGTGCCAGCAGTTTATCCCTAGGAGGGGAGCAGTACTTC
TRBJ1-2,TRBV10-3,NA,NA,CAIMAGSTPYGYTF,TGTGCCATCATGGCAGGCTCAACACCGTATGGCTACACCTTC
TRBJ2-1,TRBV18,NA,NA,CASSRGRETYNEQFF,TGTGCCAGCTCACGTGGGAGAGAGACCTACAATGAGCAGTTCTTC
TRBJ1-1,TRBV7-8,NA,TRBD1,CASSLMRDRGNTEAFF,TGTGCCAGCAGCTTAATGCGGGACAGGGGAAACACTGAAGCTTTCTTT
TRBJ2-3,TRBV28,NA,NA,CASRPGVRWGTDTQYF,TGTGCCAGCAGGCCCGGAGTCAGATGGGGCACAGATACGCAGTATTTT
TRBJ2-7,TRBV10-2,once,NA,CASGGTFLEQYF,TGCGCCAGCGGCGGGACGTTCTTGGAGCAGTACTTC
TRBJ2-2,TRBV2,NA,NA,CASSDWGGAGELFF,TGTGCCAGCAGTGACTGGGGCGGGGCCGGGGAGCTGTTTTTT
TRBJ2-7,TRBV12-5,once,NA,CASGLVLRESFDEQYF,TGTGCTAGTGGTTTGGTACTTCGGGAGAGTTTCGACGAGCAGTACTTC
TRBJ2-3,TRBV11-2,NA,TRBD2,CASSLVRARGADTQYF,TGTGCCAGCAGCTTAGTCAGGGCCCGGGGGGCAGATACGCAGTATTTT
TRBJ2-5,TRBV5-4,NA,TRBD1,CASSLAQGAQETQYF,TGTGCCAGCAGCTTGGCGCAGGGGGCTCAAGAGACCCAGTACTTC
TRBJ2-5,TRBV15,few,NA,CATRQAGNFQETQYF,TGTGCCACCAGGCAGGCAGGGAATTTCCAAGAGACCCAGTACTTC
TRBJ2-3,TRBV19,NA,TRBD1,CASSIGLGTGVLNYTDTQYF,TGTGCCAGTAGTATTGGGTTAGGGACAGGGGTCCTCAATTACACAGATACGCAGTATTTT
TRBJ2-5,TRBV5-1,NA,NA,CASSLANSLGAEETQYF,TGCGCCAGCAGCTTGGCCAACTCGCTGGGGGCGGAAGAGACCCAGTACTTC
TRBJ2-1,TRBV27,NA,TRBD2,CASSFLRAGGVLSSYNEQFF,TGTGCCAGCAGCTTCCTCCGGGCGGGAGGGGTGTTAAGCTCCTACAATGAGCAGTTCTTC
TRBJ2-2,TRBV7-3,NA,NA,CASSVQRNTGELFF,TGTGCCAGCAGCGTACAAAGGAACACCGGGGAGCTGTTTTTT